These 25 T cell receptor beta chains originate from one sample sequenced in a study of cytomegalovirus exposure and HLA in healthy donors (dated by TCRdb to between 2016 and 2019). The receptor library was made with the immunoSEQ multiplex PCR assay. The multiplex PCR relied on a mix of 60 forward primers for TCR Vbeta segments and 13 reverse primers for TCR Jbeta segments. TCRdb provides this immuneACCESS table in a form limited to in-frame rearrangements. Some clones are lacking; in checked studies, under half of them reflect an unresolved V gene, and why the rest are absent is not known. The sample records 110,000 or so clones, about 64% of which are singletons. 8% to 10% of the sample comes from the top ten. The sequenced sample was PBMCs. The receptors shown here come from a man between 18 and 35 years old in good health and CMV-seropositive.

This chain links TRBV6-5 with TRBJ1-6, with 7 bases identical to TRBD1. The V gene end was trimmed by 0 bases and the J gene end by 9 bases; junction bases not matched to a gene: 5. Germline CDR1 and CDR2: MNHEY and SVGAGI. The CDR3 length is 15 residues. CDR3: CASSYSKGASSPLHF. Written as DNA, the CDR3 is TGTGCCAGCAGTTACTCGAAGGGGGCCTCTTCACCCCTCCACTTT.

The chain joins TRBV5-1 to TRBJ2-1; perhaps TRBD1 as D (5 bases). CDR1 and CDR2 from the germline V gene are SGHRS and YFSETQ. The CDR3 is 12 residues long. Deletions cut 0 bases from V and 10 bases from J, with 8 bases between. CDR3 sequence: CASSLASGEQFF. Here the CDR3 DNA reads TGCGCCAGCAGCTTGGCTTCAGGGGAGCAGTTCTTC.

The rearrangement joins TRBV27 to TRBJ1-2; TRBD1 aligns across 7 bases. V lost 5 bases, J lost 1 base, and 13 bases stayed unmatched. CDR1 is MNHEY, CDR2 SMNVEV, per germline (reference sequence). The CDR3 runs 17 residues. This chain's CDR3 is CASSPRGTAPINYGYTF. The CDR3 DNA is TGTGCCAGCAGTCCCAGGGGGACAGCCCCAATTAACTATGGCTACACCTTC.

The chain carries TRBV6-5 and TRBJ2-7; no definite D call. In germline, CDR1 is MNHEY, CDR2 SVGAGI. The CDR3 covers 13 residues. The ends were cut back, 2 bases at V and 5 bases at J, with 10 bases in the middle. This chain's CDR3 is CASSYHRRDEQYF. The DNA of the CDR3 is TGTGCCAGCAGTTACCATCGACGGGACGAGCAGTACTTC.

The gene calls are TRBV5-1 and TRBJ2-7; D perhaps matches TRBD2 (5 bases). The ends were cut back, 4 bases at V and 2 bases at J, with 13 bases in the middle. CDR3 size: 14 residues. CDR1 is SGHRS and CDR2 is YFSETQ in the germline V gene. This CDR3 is CASSPGLSPYEQYF. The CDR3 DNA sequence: TGCGCCAGCAGCCCCGGACTTTCCCCCTACGAGCAGTACTTC.

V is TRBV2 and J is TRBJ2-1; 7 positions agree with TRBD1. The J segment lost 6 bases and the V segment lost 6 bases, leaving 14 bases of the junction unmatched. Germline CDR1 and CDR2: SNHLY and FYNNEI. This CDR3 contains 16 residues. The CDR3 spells CASSRRRDSLFNEQFF. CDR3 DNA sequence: TGTGCCAGCAGCCGACGCCGGGACAGCCTTTTCAATGAGCAGTTCTTC. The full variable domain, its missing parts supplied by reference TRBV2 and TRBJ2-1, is EPEVTQTPSHQVTQMGQEVILRCVPISNHLYFYWYRQILGQKVEFLVSFYNNEISEKSEIFDDQFSVERPDGSNFTLKIRSTKLEDSAMYFCASSRRRDSLFNEQFFGPGTRLTVL.

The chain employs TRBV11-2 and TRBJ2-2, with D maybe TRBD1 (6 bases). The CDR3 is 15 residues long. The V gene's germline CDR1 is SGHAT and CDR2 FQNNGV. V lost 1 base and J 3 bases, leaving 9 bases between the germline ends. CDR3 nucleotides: TGTGCCAGCAGCTTAGGACAGGCGGACACCGGGGAGCTGTTTTTT. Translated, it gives CASSLGQADTGELFF.

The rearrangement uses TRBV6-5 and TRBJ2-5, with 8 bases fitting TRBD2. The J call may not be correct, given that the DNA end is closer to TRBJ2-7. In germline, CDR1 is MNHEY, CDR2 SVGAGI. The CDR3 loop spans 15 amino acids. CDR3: CASSYSGTSSYEQYF. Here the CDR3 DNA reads TGTGCCAGCAGTTACTCCGGGACTAGCTCCTACGAGCAGTACTTC.

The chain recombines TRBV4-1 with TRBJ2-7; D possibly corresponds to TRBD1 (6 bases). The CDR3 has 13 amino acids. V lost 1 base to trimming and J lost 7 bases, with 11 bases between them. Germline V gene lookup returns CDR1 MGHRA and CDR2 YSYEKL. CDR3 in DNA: TGCGCCAGCAGCCAAGTCAGGGGATATGAGCAGTACGTC. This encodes CASSQVRGYEQYV.

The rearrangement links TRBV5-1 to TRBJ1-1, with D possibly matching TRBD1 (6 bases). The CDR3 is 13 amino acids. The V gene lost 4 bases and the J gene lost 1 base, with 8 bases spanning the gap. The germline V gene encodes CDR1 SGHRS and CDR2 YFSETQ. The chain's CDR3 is CASSRGQNTEAFF. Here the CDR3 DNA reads TGCGCCAGCAGCAGGGGACAGAACACTGAAGCTTTCTTT.

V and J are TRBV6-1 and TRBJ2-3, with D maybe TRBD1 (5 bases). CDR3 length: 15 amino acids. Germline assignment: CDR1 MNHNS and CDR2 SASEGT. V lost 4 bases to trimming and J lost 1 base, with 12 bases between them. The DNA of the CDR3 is TGTGCCAGCAGTGCCAGGGTCGTTGGCACAGATACGCAGTATTTT. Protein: CASSARVVGTDTQYF.

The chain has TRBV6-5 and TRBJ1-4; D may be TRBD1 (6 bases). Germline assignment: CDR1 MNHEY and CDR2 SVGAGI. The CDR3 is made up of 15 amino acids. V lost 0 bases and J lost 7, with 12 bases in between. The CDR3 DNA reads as TGTGCCAGCAGTTACTCGAGGGGGTCGGGTGAAAAACTGTTTTTT. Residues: CASSYSRGSGEKLFF.

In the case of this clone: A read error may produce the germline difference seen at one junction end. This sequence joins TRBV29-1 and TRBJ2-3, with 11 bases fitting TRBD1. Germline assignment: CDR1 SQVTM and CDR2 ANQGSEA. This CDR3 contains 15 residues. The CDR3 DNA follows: TGCAGCGTCGAAGGGACAGGGGGGCTCGGAGATACGCAGTATTTT. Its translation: CSVEGTGGLGDTQYF.

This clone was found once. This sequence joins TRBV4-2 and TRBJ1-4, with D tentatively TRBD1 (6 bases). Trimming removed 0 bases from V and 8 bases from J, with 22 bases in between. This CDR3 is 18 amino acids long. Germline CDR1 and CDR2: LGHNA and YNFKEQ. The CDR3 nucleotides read TGTGCCAGCAGCCAAGAGATGACAGATAATACAGGGTTCGAAAAACTGTTTTTT. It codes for CASSQEMTDNTGFEKLFF.

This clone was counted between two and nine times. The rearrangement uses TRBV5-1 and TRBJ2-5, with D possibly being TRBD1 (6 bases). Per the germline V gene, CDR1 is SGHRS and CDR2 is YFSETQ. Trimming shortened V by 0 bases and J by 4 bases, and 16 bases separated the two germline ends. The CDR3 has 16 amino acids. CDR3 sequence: CASSLGPAGALETQYF. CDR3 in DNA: TGCGCCAGCAGCTTGGGACCGGCAGGGGCGTTAGAGACCCAGTACTTC.

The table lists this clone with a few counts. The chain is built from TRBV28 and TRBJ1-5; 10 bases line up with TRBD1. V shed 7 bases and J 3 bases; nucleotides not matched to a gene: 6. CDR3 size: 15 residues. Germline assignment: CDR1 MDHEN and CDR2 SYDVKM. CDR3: CASIPTGGFNQPQHF. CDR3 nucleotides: TGTGCCAGCATTCCGACAGGGGGCTTCAATCAGCCCCAGCATTTT.

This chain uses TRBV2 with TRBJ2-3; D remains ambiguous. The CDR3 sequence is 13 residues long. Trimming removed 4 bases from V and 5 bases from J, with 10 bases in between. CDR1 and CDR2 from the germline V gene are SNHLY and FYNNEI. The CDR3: CASSVFPGDTQYF. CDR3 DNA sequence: TGTGCCAGCAGTGTTTTCCCGGGAGATACGCAGTATTTT.

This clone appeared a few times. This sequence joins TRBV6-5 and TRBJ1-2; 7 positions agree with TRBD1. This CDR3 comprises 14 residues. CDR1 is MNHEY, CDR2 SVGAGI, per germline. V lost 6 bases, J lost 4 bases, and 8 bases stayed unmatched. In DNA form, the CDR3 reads TGTGCCAGCAGCAGACAGGGTCAACGCTATGGCTACACCTTC. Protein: CASSRQGQRYGYTF.

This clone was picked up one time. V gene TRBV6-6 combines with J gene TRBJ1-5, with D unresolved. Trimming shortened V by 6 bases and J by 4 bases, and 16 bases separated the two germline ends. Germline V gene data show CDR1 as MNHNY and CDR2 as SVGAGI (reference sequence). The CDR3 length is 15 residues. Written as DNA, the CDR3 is TGTGCCAGCAGCCCACGCGGGTCGGGGAATCAGCCCCAGCATTTT. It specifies CASSPRGSGNQPQHF.

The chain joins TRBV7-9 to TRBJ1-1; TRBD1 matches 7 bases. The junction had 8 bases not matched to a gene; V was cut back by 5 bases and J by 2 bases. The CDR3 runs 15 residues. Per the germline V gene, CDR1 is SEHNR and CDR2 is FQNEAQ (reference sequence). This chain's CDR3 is CASSARDSGNTEAFF. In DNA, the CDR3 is TGTGCCAGCAGCGCCCGGGACAGCGGAAACACTGAAGCTTTCTTT. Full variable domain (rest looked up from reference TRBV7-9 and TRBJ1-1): DTGVSQNPRHKITKRGQNVTFRCDPISEHNRLYWYRQTLGQGPEFLTYFQNEAQLEKSRLLSDRFSAERPKGSFSTLEIQRTEQGDSAMYLCASSARDSGNTEAFFGQGTRLTVV.

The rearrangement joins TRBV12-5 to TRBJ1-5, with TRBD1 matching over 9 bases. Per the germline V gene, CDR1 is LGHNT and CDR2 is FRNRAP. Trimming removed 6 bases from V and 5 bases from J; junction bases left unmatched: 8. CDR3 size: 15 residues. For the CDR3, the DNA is TGTGCTAGTGGCCCGCAACAGGGGGCCCATCAGCCCCAGCATTTT. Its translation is CASGPQQGAHQPQHF.

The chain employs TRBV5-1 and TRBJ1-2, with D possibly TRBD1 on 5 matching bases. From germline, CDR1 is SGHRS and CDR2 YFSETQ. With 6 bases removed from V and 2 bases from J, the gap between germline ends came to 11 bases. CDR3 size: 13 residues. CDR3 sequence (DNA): TGCGCCAGCACCCGGACACGGAACTATGGCTACACCTTC. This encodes CASTRTRNYGYTF.

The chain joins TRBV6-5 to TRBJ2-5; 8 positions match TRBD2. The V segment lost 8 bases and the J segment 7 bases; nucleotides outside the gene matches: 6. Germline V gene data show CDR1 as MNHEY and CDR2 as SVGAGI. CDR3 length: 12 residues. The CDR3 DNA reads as TGTGCCAGCGGGAACGGGGGGGGGACCCAGTACTTC. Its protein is CASGNGGGTQYF.

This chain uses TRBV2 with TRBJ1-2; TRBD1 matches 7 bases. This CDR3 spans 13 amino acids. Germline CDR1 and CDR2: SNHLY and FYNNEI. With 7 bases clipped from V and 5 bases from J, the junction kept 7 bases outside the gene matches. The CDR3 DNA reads TGTGCCAGCACCGATGACAGGGTGTATGGCTACACCTTC. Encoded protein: CASTDDRVYGYTF.

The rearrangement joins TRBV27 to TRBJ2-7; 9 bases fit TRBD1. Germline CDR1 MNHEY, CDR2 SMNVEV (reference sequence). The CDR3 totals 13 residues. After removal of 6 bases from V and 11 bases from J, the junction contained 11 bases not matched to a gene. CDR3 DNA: TGTGCCAGCAGGCCCTTAACAGGGGGCGGGGAGTACGTC. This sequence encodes CASRPLTGGGEYV.